The 10 T cell receptor beta chains listed next were all sequenced from one sample in a study of cytomegalovirus exposure and HLA in healthy donors. Primers: 60 Vbeta forward and 13 Jbeta reverse. Here immunoSEQ multiplex PCR was the method, and the copy in TCRdb shows in-frame clones only, minus some. The sample lists over 110,000 clones; 82% were seen once. Sequenced input: PBMCs. Receptors originate from a male donor in good health and CMV-seronegative.

This chain connects TRBV4-3 to TRBJ2-1; D possibly corresponds to TRBD1 (6 bases). Germline-derived CDR1 and CDR2 are LGHNA and YSLEER. The ends were cut back, 5 bases at V and 9 bases at J, with 20 bases in the middle. The CDR3 loop spans 15 amino acids. This chain's CDR3 is CASSTDSLFRGEQFF. CDR3 bases: TGCGCCAGCAGCACGGATTCATTATTCAGGGGTGAGCAGTTCTTC.

CDR3: CASSPSGTSGYEQYF. CDR3 DNA: TGTGCCAGCAGCCCCTCCGGGACTAGCGGCTACGAGCAGTACTTC. This chain connects TRBV7-9 to TRBJ2-7, with TRBD2 matching over 11 bases. This CDR3 comprises 15 residues. V shed 5 bases, J shed 3 bases, and the junction held 6 bases outside the gene matches. CDR1 is SEHNR and CDR2 is FQNEAQ in the germline V gene (reference sequence).

This sequence joins TRBV6-1 and TRBJ2-1; no firm D call. This CDR3 has 15 amino acids. Looked up from germline, CDR1 is MNHNS and CDR2 is SASEGT. V was clipped by 1 base and J by 2 bases, with 9 bases between them. CDR3 sequence: CASSEGLRTYNEQFF. The CDR3 region has the DNA TGTGCCAGCAGTGAAGGACTGCGGACCTACAATGAGCAGTTCTTC.

This chain uses TRBV7-2 with TRBJ2-2; unclear D gene. CDR1 is SGHTA and CDR2 is FQGNSA in the germline V gene. The germline V and J ends were trimmed by 1 base and 3 bases, with 6 bases remaining between them. The CDR3 loop spans 14 amino acids. The CDR3 is CASSLESYTGELFF. As DNA, the CDR3 is TGTGCCAGCAGCTTAGAGAGTTACACCGGGGAGCTGTTTTTT.

The chain joins TRBV7-3 to TRBJ2-2; D is unresolved. The CDR3 has 12 residues. Trimming removed 6 bases at V and 6 bases at J, with 8 bases between. Germline assignment: CDR1 SGHTA and CDR2 FQGTGA. CDR3 residues: CASSSEAGELFF. The CDR3 DNA sequence: TGTGCCAGCAGTTCCGAGGCCGGGGAGCTGTTTTTT.

V gene TRBV4-2 combines with J gene TRBJ2-2, with no clear D. Trimming took 3 bases from V and 6 from J, leaving 14 bases between them. The CDR3 is 15 residues long. Per the germline V gene, CDR1 is LGHNA and CDR2 is YNFKEQ. The CDR3 sequence is CASSHGLVRSGELFF. For the CDR3, the DNA is TGTGCCAGCAGCCACGGGTTAGTGAGATCCGGGGAGCTGTTTTTT.

This clone appeared a single time. The rearrangement uses TRBV7-9 and TRBJ2-7; 9 nucleotides agree with TRBD1. J gave up 6 bases and V 5 bases, and 2 bases lay outside the gene matches. From germline, CDR1 is SEHNR and CDR2 FQNEAQ (reference sequence). The CDR3 has 12 residues. The CDR3 sequence: CASSGQGFEQYF. CDR3 nucleotides: TGTGCCAGCAGCGGACAGGGGTTCGAGCAGTACTTC.

This clone showed up just once. The rearrangement joins TRBV18 to TRBJ2-7; TRBD1 matches at 10 bases. This CDR3 is 14 amino acids long. Germline V lookup: CDR1 KGHSH, CDR2 LQKENI. J lost 5 bases, V lost 5 bases, and 6 bases had no gene match. The CDR3 coding sequence is TGTGCCAGCTCAGCCTCCGGGACAGGGGACGAGCAGTACTTC. It translates to CASSASGTGDEQYF.

V usage is TRBV27 and J usage is TRBJ2-1; TRBD1 matches at 7 bases. Unmatched junction bases numbered 7, after V lost 7 bases and J lost 4 bases. The germline CDR1 and CDR2 sequences are MNHEY and SMNVEV (reference sequence). The CDR3 totals 14 residues. CDR3 in DNA: TGTGCCAGCACACAGGGGCTGGGGTACAATGAGCAGTTCTTC. Encoded protein: CASTQGLGYNEQFF.

The chain links TRBV30 to TRBJ2-7, with 8 bases lining up with TRBD2. V shed 1 base, J shed 2 bases, and the junction held 10 bases outside the gene matches. In germline, CDR1 is GTSNPN, CDR2 SVGIG (reference sequence). CDR3 length: 16 residues. The CDR3 DNA is TGTGCCTGGAGTGGGCTCCGCGGGAGGCCCACCTACGAGCAGTACTTC. This gives the protein CAWSGLRGRPTYEQYF. The entire variable domain, with the rest obtained from reference TRBV30 and TRBJ2-7, is as follows: SQTIHQWPATLVQPVGSPLSLECTVEGTSNPNLYWYRQAAGRGLQLLFYSVGIGQISSEVPQNLSASRPQDRQFILSSKKLLLSDSGFYLCAWSGLRGRPTYEQYFGPGTRLTVT.